This T cell receptor beta chain was documented in a study of cytomegalovirus exposure and HLA in healthy donors. General study results and limits: Indistinguishable V segments such as TRBV6-2 and TRBV6-3 were excluded.

As regards this clone: Its target is not known.

Healthy bone marrow donors made up the cohort. After removal of 6 bases from V and 1 base from J, the junction contained 3 bases not matched to a gene. CDR3 length equals 14 residues. The germline gives CDR1 MNHEY, CDR2 SVGAGI. This PCR relied on a set of 60 Vbeta primers and 13 Jbeta primers. Generated by immunoSEQ multiplex PCR, the TCRdb table keeps only in-frame clones and is missing some. The sample records about 190,000 clones, approximately 90% being singletons. The sample comprised PBMCs. The V call is TRBV6-5, the J call TRBJ1-5; 7 bases are a match to TRBD1. The source is a boy younger than 10 in good health and CMV-seronegative. The CDR3 bases are TGTGCCAGCAGGGGACAGCCGAGCAATCAGCCCCAGCATTTT. This sequence encodes CASRGQPSNQPQHF.